The 2 T cell receptor beta chains below come from one sample, sequenced in a study of patients and donors after allogeneic stem cell transplantation. One entry per CDR3 protein, called by TCRdb with MiXCR from the RT-PCR reads. The data contain approximately 150,000 distinct CDR3 sequences, roughly 30% of them singletons. The sample taken for sequencing was blood, either unsorted or a sorted T cell fraction (not recorded which). Source of these receptors: a human donor who was either an allogeneic HSCT recipient or a stem cell or donor lymphocyte infusion donor (not recorded which). It is not recorded whose cells these are; they may come from a transplant donor.

Details on this clonotype: At one boundary the junction diverges from the germline segment, which might be a read error. The chain joins TRBV12-3 or TRBV12-4 to TRBJ2-7; TRBD1 matches at 8 bases. The CDR3 totals 14 residues. CDR3 loop: CASSPGQDLYEQYF. The DNA for the CDR3 is TGTGCCAGCAGTCCGGGACAGGATTTATACGAGCAGTATTTC.

This clonotype came up a few times. The chain employs TRBV6-2 or TRBV6-3 and TRBJ2-2, with D maybe TRBD2 (6 bases). The CDR3 has 15 amino acids. Germline assignment: CDR1 MNHEY and CDR2 SVGEGT. Trimming removed 7 bases from V and 4 bases from J, with 16 bases in between. The CDR3 is CASTHPMGGTGELFF. The DNA for the CDR3 is TGTGCCAGCACTCACCCCATGGGGGGCACCGGGGAGCTGTTTTTT.